This T cell receptor (beta chain) was sequenced in a study of T cell responses to AZD1222 COVID-19 vaccine (TCRdb year 2021). Describing the broader study: A total of roughly 240 trial participants underwent TCR sequencing, of whom about 210 received two doses of AZD1222 and some 26 received two doses of the MenACWY control vaccine. Trial participants were enrolled by age into subgroups of 18-55, 56-69 and 70-plus years, and around 150, 28 and 57 TCR-sequenced participants, respectively, were included in these subgroups. Here is what the overall study found, with its caveats: Epitopes outside the regions mutated in the B.1.351 and B.1.1.7 variants were reportedly recognized by nearly half of the unique spike-specific TCRs. Most participants were white British and females outnumbered males, and the authors suggested that clonal diversity may have been underestimated. The 56-69-year group was small, and its depth increase did not reach significance, likely because of low power. Conclusions about previously exposed vaccinees are limited because only six or seven AZD1222 recipients were SARS-CoV-2 seropositive at baseline. After two AZD1222 doses, both the breadth and the depth of spike-specific TCRs were significantly higher than at day 0 and than in MenACWY recipients. The whole spike protein was spanned by vaccine-associated CD4 TCRs, and dominant responses were seen in regions 160-218 and 743-854. Because no day 14 peak-response samples were available, the repertoires could be characterized only after the peak T cell response.

The time point label here, explained by the study, means: about 28 days (+/-7) after the second vaccine dose. AZD1222 recipients whose second dose came at about 4 weeks and those whose second dose came at about 12 weeks were combined into one group, since spike-specific TCR depth and breadth did not differ between the two schedules. Samples from vaccinated people were obtained from the UK trials COV001 and COV002, which included a single-blind randomized controlled phase 2/3 trial of AZD1222 (ChAdOx1 nCoV-19) in healthy adults. For TCRbeta chain sequencing, PBMC samples from trial participants were taken at day 0 and at day 28 after the second dose. The CDR3 regions of human TCRbeta chains were analyzed by immunosequencing. On the study's bioinformatics: Repertoire TCRs were matched against a reference library of SARS-CoV-2-specific TCRs generated with the MIRA antigen-specificity platform. Breadth meant the fraction of unique TCRs that were SARS-CoV-2-associated, whereas depth meant the fraction of total T cells that were SARS-CoV-2-associated. Using the MIRA data, each spike-specific TCR was mapped to the spike region that the TCR reacts to and placed in a CD4 or CD8 class. Log10-transformed breadth and depth values were compared by one-way ANOVA with Sidak's multiple comparisons tests. What TCRdb holds here is the immuneACCESS table cut down to in-frame rearrangements. Part of the clones is not present; checked against another copy, under half of the missing clones reflect an unresolved V gene, and the others are unexplained. Clone size and the V and J calls come from that table; the DNA yielded D and trimming. For this sample the table gives under 95,000 clones, of which 80% to 90% were detected only once. The ten largest clones capture less than 11% of the sample.

As to this clone: Its antigen specificity is not known. No quality values exist for individual bases; no much larger clone is one base distant.

V is shortened by 0 bases, J by 4 bases, and the region joining them spans 12 bases. CDR1 is given as GTSNPN and CDR2 as SVGIG, both from the germline V gene (reference sequence). Taken from cysteine to phenylalanine, the CDR3 has 14 residues. Only the CDR3 DNA is retained, 42 bases long and in frame from the first base. The V and J segments used are TRBV30 and TRBJ1-1; there is no confident call for the D gene. Here the sequenced sample was peripheral blood, taken 28 days after the second AZD1222 dose. The receptor was isolated from an adult who received the AZD1222 COVID-19 vaccine. The CDR3 region: CAWSVMGLGTEAFF. The DNA reads as follows: TGTGCCTGGAGTGTAATGGGTCTCGGCACTGAAGCTTTCTTT.